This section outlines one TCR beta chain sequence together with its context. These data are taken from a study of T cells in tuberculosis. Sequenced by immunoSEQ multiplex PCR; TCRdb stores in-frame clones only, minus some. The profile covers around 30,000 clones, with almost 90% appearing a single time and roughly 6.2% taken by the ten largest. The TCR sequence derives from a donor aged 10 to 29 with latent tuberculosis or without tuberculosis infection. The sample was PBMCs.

The CDR3 DNA reads TGTGCCACCAGCAACAGGGTTCATCAGCCCCAGCATTTT. This encodes CATSNRVHQPQHF. The rearrangement links TRBV15 to TRBJ1-5; a possible D gene is TRBD1 (6 bases). Trimming removed 4 bases at V and 5 bases at J, with 9 bases between. Germline CDR1 and CDR2: LNHNV and YYDKDF (reference sequence). The CDR3 totals 13 residues.